Reported below is one TCR beta chain. The data originate from a study of blood T cell repertoires in COVID-19. About the research overall: Collection of acute and convalescent COVID-19 samples took place in the United States, Italy and Spain. PBMCs, B-cell-depleted T cells, or T cells provided the cDNA or gDNA that made up the material.

In the source study's methods: Reference gene primer amplification in the assay estimated nucleated cell counts. Produced via immunoSEQ multiplex PCR; TCRdb's table is partial and in-frame only. Clone size and the V and J calls come from that table; the DNA yielded D and trimming. The sample holds some 150,000 clones, around 90% seen once. Sequences were obtained from peripheral blood. The TCR originated in a woman between 55 and 75 years old with acute or convalescent COVID-19.

As DNA, the CDR3 is TGTGCCAGCAGCTTAACTAGCGGGGGGGCAAATGAGCAGTTCTTC. Its protein product is CASSLTSGGANEQFF. This chain uses TRBV7-3 with TRBJ2-1, with 11 nucleotides matching TRBD2. This CDR3 is 15 amino acids long. Trimming at V came to 0 bases and at J to 7 bases, leaving 2 bases not matched to a gene. Germline loops: CDR1 SGHTA, CDR2 FQGTGA.